A selection of T cell receptor beta chains follows, all from one sample in a study of blood T cell repertoires in COVID-19. This table comes from immunoSEQ multiplex PCR, and its TCRdb copy is limited to in-frame clones, with some not included. The data contain over 120,000 clones, more than 75% of them singletons. Sample: peripheral blood. All receptors derive from a human donor with acute or convalescent COVID-19. The donor label of this sample is uncertain. The CDR3 runs from the conserved cysteine through the conserved F or W. Each record gives: D gene, V gene, J gene, clone size, CDR3 protein, CDR3 DNA. The D gene is left open where the match is weak. Size is omitted from some rows. Given values are once, few, many or a class for expanded clones.

D gene: TRBD2; V gene: TRBV2; J gene: TRBJ2-1; clone size: once; CDR3 protein: CASSYGGAAYNEQFF; CDR3 DNA: TGTGCCAGCAGTTACGGGGGGGCCGCCTACAATGAGCAGTTCTTC
D gene: .; V gene: TRBV20-1; J gene: TRBJ1-2; clone size: .; CDR3 protein: CSASDYGYTF; CDR3 DNA: TGCAGTGCTAGCGACTATGGCTACACCTTC
D gene: TRBD1; V gene: TRBV28; J gene: TRBJ2-7; clone size: .; CDR3 protein: CASSSHGTGSYEQYF; CDR3 DNA: TGTGCCAGCAGTTCCCACGGGACAGGGTCGTACGAGCAGTACTTC
D gene: .; V gene: TRBV11-2; J gene: TRBJ1-2; clone size: .; CDR3 protein: CASSLTEDYGYTF; CDR3 DNA: TGTGCCAGCAGCTTAACGGAGGACTATGGCTACACCTTC
D gene: .; V gene: TRBV6-6; J gene: TRBJ1-3; clone size: once; CDR3 protein: CASSYSSANQNTIYF; CDR3 DNA: TGTGCCAGCAGTTACTCTTCCGCGAACCAAAACACCATATATTTT
D gene: TRBD1; V gene: TRBV5-1; J gene: TRBJ1-4; clone size: .; CDR3 protein: CASSYSGQGDGEKLFF; CDR3 DNA: TGCGCCAGCAGCTACTCGGGACAGGGTGACGGTGAAAAACTGTTTTTT
D gene: .; V gene: TRBV28; J gene: TRBJ1-5; clone size: .; CDR3 protein: CASAPGGNQPQHF; CDR3 DNA: TGTGCCAGCGCTCCGGGTGGCAATCAGCCCCAGCATTTT
D gene: .; V gene: TRBV2; J gene: TRBJ1-1; clone size: .; CDR3 protein: CASSERGTKTGRAFF; CDR3 DNA: TGTGCCAGCAGTGAAAGGGGGACAAAAACGGGAAGAGCTTTCTTT
D gene: TRBD1; V gene: TRBV6-1; J gene: TRBJ1-5; clone size: .; CDR3 protein: CASSEGTGTQPQHF; CDR3 DNA: TGTGCCAGCAGTGAAGGGACAGGCACCCAGCCCCAGCATTTT
D gene: TRBD1; V gene: TRBV2; J gene: TRBJ1-5; clone size: .; CDR3 protein: CASAGRGQGNQPQHF; CDR3 DNA: TGTGCCAGCGCAGGGAGGGGACAGGGCAATCAGCCCCAGCATTTT
D gene: TRBD2; V gene: TRBV6-4; J gene: TRBJ2-1; clone size: .; CDR3 protein: CASSETSGGGKFF; CDR3 DNA: TGTGCCAGCAGCGAAACTAGCGGGGGAGGGAAGTTCTTC
D gene: TRBD2; V gene: TRBV5-5; J gene: TRBJ2-3; clone size: .; CDR3 protein: CASSFMRGDTDTQYF; CDR3 DNA: TGTGCCAGCAGCTTTATGCGGGGGGACACAGATACGCAGTATTTT
D gene: TRBD1; V gene: TRBV7-3; J gene: TRBJ1-5; clone size: .; CDR3 protein: CASSSTGQLNQPQHF; CDR3 DNA: TGTGCCAGCAGCTCTACGGGACAGCTGAATCAGCCCCAGCATTTT
D gene: .; V gene: TRBV27; J gene: TRBJ1-4; clone size: medium-sized; CDR3 protein: CASSFVVGEKLFF; CDR3 DNA: TGTGCCAGCAGTTTCGTAGTTGGTGAAAAACTGTTTTTT
D gene: .; V gene: TRBV29-1; J gene: TRBJ1-2; clone size: .; CDR3 protein: CSVEADSANYGYTF; CDR3 DNA: TGCAGCGTTGAAGCGGACAGCGCTAACTATGGCTACACCTTC
D gene: .; V gene: TRBV18; J gene: TRBJ1-4; clone size: .; CDR3 protein: CASSTRGSPNEKLFF; CDR3 DNA: TGTGCCAGCTCTACAAGGGGCAGCCCTAATGAAAAACTGTTTTTT
D gene: TRBD2; V gene: TRBV6-5; J gene: TRBJ2-7; clone size: .; CDR3 protein: CASTASGGALDEQYF; CDR3 DNA: TGTGCCAGCACCGCTAGCGGGGGGGCATTAGACGAGCAGTACTTC
D gene: .; V gene: TRBV6-1; J gene: TRBJ2-1; clone size: .; CDR3 protein: CASSEEGSGNNEQFF; CDR3 DNA: TGTGCCAGCAGTGAAGAGGGTAGCGGAAACAATGAGCAGTTCTTC
D gene: .; V gene: TRBV5-1; J gene: TRBJ1-5; clone size: .; CDR3 protein: CASSLGGSNQPQHF; CDR3 DNA: TGCGCCAGCAGCTTAGGGGGTAGCAATCAGCCCCAGCATTTT
D gene: .; V gene: TRBV4-2; J gene: TRBJ1-6; clone size: .; CDR3 protein: CASSQDDSANYNSPLHF; CDR3 DNA: TGTGCCAGCAGCCAAGATGACAGTGCCAACTATAATTCACCCCTCCACTTT
D gene: TRBD2; V gene: TRBV6-2/TRBV6-3; J gene: TRBJ2-2; clone size: .; CDR3 protein: CASSPTSGRIANTGELFF; CDR3 DNA: TGTGCCAGCAGCCCGACTAGCGGGAGGATAGCGAACACCGGGGAGCTGTTTTTT
D gene: .; V gene: TRBV5-1; J gene: TRBJ1-1; clone size: .; CDR3 protein: CASSLWAKGSGSNTEAFF; CDR3 DNA: TGCGCCAGCAGCTTGTGGGCTAAGGGGTCAGGGTCTAACACTGAAGCTTTCTTT
D gene: TRBD1; V gene: TRBV19; J gene: TRBJ1-2; clone size: .; CDR3 protein: CATQGASDGYTF; CDR3 DNA: TGTGCCACCCAGGGGGCCTCGGATGGCTACACCTTC
D gene: .; V gene: TRBV18; J gene: TRBJ2-3; clone size: .; CDR3 protein: CASSPATDTQYF; CDR3 DNA: TGTGCCAGCTCACCTGCGACAGATACGCAGTATTTT
D gene: TRBD1; V gene: TRBV2; J gene: TRBJ1-2; clone size: .; CDR3 protein: CASKSGTALWGYTF; CDR3 DNA: TGTGCCAGCAAGTCGGGGACAGCGCTATGGGGCTACACCTTC
D gene: .; V gene: TRBV7-8; J gene: TRBJ1-2; clone size: .; CDR3 protein: CASSRAGGGYGYTF; CDR3 DNA: TGTGCCAGCAGCCGTGCGGGGGGTGGCTATGGCTACACCTTC
D gene: .; V gene: TRBV18; J gene: TRBJ1-4; clone size: .; CDR3 protein: CASSLNPPTAGKEKLFF; CDR3 DNA: TGTGCCAGCTCACTAAATCCGCCGACAGCCGGTAAAGAAAAACTGTTTTTT
D gene: TRBD2; V gene: TRBV2; J gene: TRBJ2-1; clone size: .; CDR3 protein: CASSSSSGHNEQFF; CDR3 DNA: TGTGCCAGCAGTTCGTCTAGCGGGCACAATGAGCAGTTCTTC
D gene: TRBD1; V gene: TRBV4-1; J gene: TRBJ2-1; clone size: .; CDR3 protein: CASSQRGPYNEQFF; CDR3 DNA: TGCGCCAGCAGCCAAAGGGGGCCTTACAATGAGCAGTTCTTC
D gene: .; V gene: TRBV19; J gene: TRBJ1-5; clone size: .; CDR3 protein: CASSIDLRKERPQHF; CDR3 DNA: TGTGCCAGTAGTATAGATCTACGAAAGGAGCGGCCCCAGCATTTT
D gene: .; V gene: TRBV7-2; J gene: TRBJ1-1; clone size: few; CDR3 protein: CASLPIGRTEAFF; CDR3 DNA: TGTGCCAGCCTCCCGATAGGGAGGACTGAAGCTTTCTTT
D gene: .; V gene: TRBV6-4; J gene: TRBJ2-3; clone size: once; CDR3 protein: CASSLQGLGTDTQYF; CDR3 DNA: TGTGCCAGCAGTCTGCAGGGATTAGGCACAGATACGCAGTATTTT
D gene: .; V gene: TRBV7-2; J gene: TRBJ2-5; clone size: .; CDR3 protein: CASSLGQSYQETQYF; CDR3 DNA: TGTGCCAGCAGCTTAGGACAGTCTTACCAAGAGACCCAGTACTTC
D gene: .; V gene: TRBV5-5; J gene: TRBJ1-3; clone size: .; CDR3 protein: CASSLAPGSGNTIYF; CDR3 DNA: TGTGCCAGCAGCTTGGCACCAGGGTCTGGAAACACCATATATTTT
D gene: .; V gene: TRBV7-8; J gene: TRBJ1-5; clone size: .; CDR3 protein: CASSRSQGQPQHF; CDR3 DNA: TGTGCCAGCAGCCGCAGCCAGGGGCAGCCCCAGCATTTT
D gene: .; V gene: TRBV27; J gene: TRBJ1-4; clone size: .; CDR3 protein: CASSSPGWGEKLFF; CDR3 DNA: TGTGCCAGCAGTTCCCCGGGGTGGGGTGAAAAACTGTTTTTT
D gene: TRBD2; V gene: TRBV9; J gene: TRBJ2-1; clone size: .; CDR3 protein: CASSSGGRNEQFF; CDR3 DNA: TGTGCCAGCAGCTCGGGGGGGCGGAATGAGCAGTTCTTC
D gene: .; V gene: TRBV10-3; J gene: TRBJ1-1; clone size: .; CDR3 protein: CAIRTGNTEAFF; CDR3 DNA: TGTGCCATAAGAACGGGGAACACTGAAGCTTTCTTT
D gene: TRBD1; V gene: TRBV5-1; J gene: TRBJ2-3; clone size: .; CDR3 protein: CASSLSYHSGTESTDTQYF; CDR3 DNA: TGCGCCAGCAGCTTAAGTTATCACTCCGGGACAGAAAGCACAGATACGCAGTATTTT
D gene: .; V gene: TRBV6-1; J gene: TRBJ1-3; clone size: few; CDR3 protein: CASSEWSGRDSGNTIYF; CDR3 DNA: TGTGCCAGCAGTGAATGGTCAGGGCGGGACTCTGGAAACACCATATATTTT
D gene: TRBD2; V gene: TRBV29-1; J gene: TRBJ2-3; clone size: .; CDR3 protein: CSGRGANTDTQYF; CDR3 DNA: TGCAGCGGGCGGGGGGCAAACACAGATACGCAGTATTTT
D gene: .; V gene: TRBV12-5; J gene: TRBJ1-1; clone size: .; CDR3 protein: CASGPLPGAEAFF; CDR3 DNA: TGTGCTAGTGGTCCTCTCCCCGGTGCTGAAGCTTTCTTT
D gene: .; V gene: TRBV5-4; J gene: TRBJ1-4; clone size: .; CDR3 protein: CASSIRTGSANEKLFF; CDR3 DNA: TGTGCCAGCAGCATCAGAACAGGGTCGGCTAATGAAAAACTGTTTTTT
D gene: .; V gene: TRBV30; J gene: TRBJ1-1; clone size: few; CDR3 protein: CAWSVRRGSGTEAFF; CDR3 DNA: TGTGCCTGGAGTGTACGGCGGGGGTCTGGGACTGAAGCTTTCTTT
D gene: .; V gene: TRBV19; J gene: TRBJ1-2; clone size: .; CDR3 protein: CASIKNRVGYGYTF; CDR3 DNA: TGTGCCAGTATCAAAAACAGGGTTGGCTATGGCTACACCTTC
D gene: .; V gene: TRBV10-3; J gene: TRBJ1-1; clone size: .; CDR3 protein: CAIRTRTGNTEAFF; CDR3 DNA: TGTGCCATCAGGACTAGGACGGGGAACACTGAAGCTTTCTTT
D gene: .; V gene: TRBV15; J gene: TRBJ1-5; clone size: .; CDR3 protein: CATSREIGESQPQHF; CDR3 DNA: TGTGCCACCAGCAGAGAAATAGGAGAGAGTCAGCCCCAGCATTTT
D gene: .; V gene: TRBV7-9; J gene: TRBJ2-5; clone size: few; CDR3 protein: CASSLAAHSQETQYF; CDR3 DNA: TGTGCCAGCAGCTTAGCGGCCCACAGCCAAGAGACCCAGTACTTC
D gene: .; V gene: TRBV2; J gene: TRBJ1-3; clone size: .; CDR3 protein: CASGALLAGSGNTIYF; CDR3 DNA: TGTGCCAGCGGGGCGCTCCTGGCAGGCTCTGGAAACACCATATATTTT
D gene: .; V gene: TRBV13; J gene: TRBJ1-6; clone size: .; CDR3 protein: CASSFGVNSPLHF; CDR3 DNA: TGTGCCAGCAGCTTCGGGGTAAATTCACCCCTCCACTTT
D gene: .; V gene: TRBV27; J gene: TRBJ2-3; clone size: .; CDR3 protein: CASSLTTDTDTQYF; CDR3 DNA: TGTGCCAGCAGTTTGACGACAGATACAGATACGCAGTATTTT
D gene: TRBD1; V gene: TRBV18; J gene: TRBJ1-2; clone size: .; CDR3 protein: CASSLDRDYGYTF; CDR3 DNA: TGTGCCAGCTCACTTGACAGGGACTATGGCTACACCTTC
D gene: TRBD1; V gene: TRBV28; J gene: TRBJ1-1; clone size: few; CDR3 protein: CASRTGGFIGSTEAFF; CDR3 DNA: TGTGCCAGCAGGACAGGGGGCTTTATTGGGAGCACTGAAGCTTTCTTT
D gene: TRBD1; V gene: TRBV2; J gene: TRBJ1-2; clone size: once; CDR3 protein: CASSGSGGSYGYTF; CDR3 DNA: TGTGCCAGCAGTGGTTCAGGGGGAAGTTATGGCTACACCTTC
D gene: TRBD1; V gene: TRBV6-5; J gene: TRBJ1-1; clone size: once; CDR3 protein: CASRDTGTGDTEAFF; CDR3 DNA: TGTGCCAGCAGGGACACCGGGACAGGGGACACTGAAGCTTTCTTT
D gene: .; V gene: TRBV19; J gene: TRBJ1-1; clone size: .; CDR3 protein: CASSRGRPEAFF; CDR3 DNA: TGTGCCAGTAGTAGAGGGAGGCCTGAAGCTTTCTTT
D gene: TRBD1; V gene: TRBV2; J gene: TRBJ1-2; clone size: .; CDR3 protein: CASSEPGQGSSENYGYTF; CDR3 DNA: TGTGCCAGCAGTGAACCCGGACAGGGAAGTAGCGAGAACTATGGCTACACCTTC